These T cell receptor beta chains were read from a single sample in a study of cytomegalovirus exposure and HLA in healthy donors. TCRdb's copy holds only in-frame clones and misses some; the assay was immunoSEQ multiplex PCR. The sample comprises more than 55,000 clones, roughly nine tenths of which are singletons, and roughly 15% rests with the top ten. Sample: PBMCs. The receptors were gathered from a woman between 18 and 29 years old in good health and CMV-seronegative. CDR3s include the opening cysteine and the closing phenylalanine or tryptophan. D genes are given only for firm matches. Some rows mark clone size as missing; the rest say once, few, many or name a class of expanded clone.

>NA|TRBV4-3|NA|TRBJ2-1
CASSQGPPDGSSYNEQFF
TGCGCCAGCAGCCAAGGACCTCCGGACGGGAGCTCCTACAATGAGCAGTTCTTC
>NA|TRBV27|NA|TRBJ1-1
CASSFTGGGTEAFF
TGTGCCAGCAGTTTCACGGGGGGGGGCACTGAAGCTTTCTTT
>NA|TRBV5-1|NA|TRBJ2-5
CASSLGQGLRETQYF
TGCGCCAGCAGCTTGGGTCAGGGGTTACGAGAGACCCAGTACTTC
>NA|TRBV7-3|NA|TRBJ2-7
CASSLNTGLSEQYF
TGTGCCAGCAGCTTAAACACAGGGTTGAGCGAGCAGTACTTC
>NA|TRBV7-9|NA|TRBJ2-2
CASSPSRLAKNTGELFF
TGTGCCAGCAGCCCAAGTAGGCTAGCGAAGAACACCGGGGAGCTGTTTTTT
>TRBD1|TRBV2|NA|TRBJ2-1
CASIPTDRGYNEQFF
TGTGCCAGCATCCCGACGGACAGGGGATACAATGAGCAGTTCTTC
>TRBD1|TRBV5-4|NA|TRBJ2-4
CASSVRDREKNIQYF
TGTGCCAGCAGCGTCCGGGACAGGGAAAAAAACATTCAGTACTTC
>TRBD1|TRBV9|NA|TRBJ2-7
CASSVTGAPSYEQYF
TGTGCCAGCAGCGTTACAGGGGCGCCTTCCTACGAGCAGTACTTC
>NA|TRBV19|NA|TRBJ1-1
CASSIYEGVQEAFF
TGTGCCAGTAGTATATACGAGGGGGTTCAGGAAGCTTTCTTT
>NA|TRBV19|NA|TRBJ2-7
CASTNVGGQSSYEQYF
TGTGCCAGTACGAATGTGGGTGGACAGAGCTCCTACGAGCAGTACTTC
>TRBD1|TRBV7-9|NA|TRBJ1-1
CASSLNGAGGTEAFF
TGTGCCAGCAGCTTAAACGGGGCAGGGGGCACTGAAGCTTTCTTT
>TRBD1|TRBV7-9|NA|TRBJ2-7
CASSVQGARGYEQYF
TGTGCCAGCAGCGTACAGGGGGCTAGGGGCTACGAGCAGTACTTC
>NA|TRBV25-1|NA|TRBJ1-2
CASTPGEGYGYTF
TGTGCCAGCACCCCGGGGGAGGGCTATGGCTACACCTTC
>TRBD2|TRBV4-1|NA|TRBJ2-7
CASSQEWTSLDEQYF
TGCGCCAGCAGCCAGGAGTGGACTAGCCTGGACGAGCAGTACTTC
>NA|TRBV18|NA|TRBJ2-3
CASSPPTRTDTQYF
TGTGCCAGCTCACCCCCCACTAGAACAGATACGCAGTATTTT
>NA|TRBV20-1|NA|TRBJ2-7
CSASAGYEQYF
TGCAGTGCTAGCGCAGGATACGAGCAGTACTTC
>TRBD1|TRBV5-6|few|TRBJ1-5
CASSFGQGENQPQHF
TGTGCCAGCAGCTTCGGACAGGGGGAAAATCAGCCCCAGCATTTT
>NA|TRBV6-4|NA|TRBJ1-1
CASSPEANTEAFF
TGTGCCAGCAGTCCTGAGGCGAACACTGAAGCTTTCTTT
>NA|TRBV21-1|NA|TRBJ1-1
CASSRGDRDNRSAFF
TGTGCCAGCAGCCGGGGCGATCGGGACAATAGATCAGCTTTCTTT
>TRBD2|TRBV19|NA|TRBJ2-1
CASSSGLAYNEQFF
TGTGCCAGTAGTTCAGGACTAGCCTACAATGAGCAGTTCTTC
>TRBD2|TRBV15|NA|TRBJ2-5
CATSRGTSGSETQYF
TGTGCCACCAGCAGAGGAACTAGCGGGAGTGAGACCCAGTACTTC
>TRBD2|TRBV30|NA|TRBJ2-3
CAWSVTGGDTQYF
TGTGCCTGGAGTGTAACGGGGGGGGATACGCAGTATTTT
>NA|TRBV13|NA|TRBJ2-3
CASSRTDTQYF
TGTGCCAGCAGCCGTACAGATACGCAGTATTTT
>NA|TRBV5-1|NA|TRBJ1-3
CASSAGPSGNTIYF
TGCGCCAGCAGTGCAGGGCCTTCTGGAAACACCATATATTTT
>NA|TRBV19|NA|TRBJ1-5
CASTYSLGGNQPQHF
TGTGCCAGTACCTATAGCTTGGGAGGCAATCAGCCCCAGCATTTT
>TRBD2|TRBV27|NA|TRBJ2-5
CASSFLAGYQETQYF
TGTGCCAGCAGTTTCCTAGCGGGTTACCAAGAGACCCAGTACTTC
>TRBD2|TRBV13|NA|TRBJ2-1
CASSSIGTSDYNEQFF
TGTGCCAGCAGCTCAATCGGGACTAGCGACTACAATGAGCAGTTCTTC
>NA|TRBV20-1|once|TRBJ2-2
CSAFLTGELFF
TGCAGTGCTTTTCTTACCGGGGAGCTGTTTTTT
>TRBD1|TRBV6-1|NA|TRBJ2-5
CASSRQGAGETQYF
TGTGCCAGCAGCCGACAGGGGGCCGGGGAGACCCAGTACTTC
>TRBD1|TRBV18|NA|TRBJ1-4
CASSLTGTGKEKLFF
TGTGCCAGCTCACTCACCGGGACAGGGAAGGAAAAACTGTTTTTT
>NA|TRBV28|NA|TRBJ1-2
CASSYPSVYGYTF
TGTGCCAGCAGTTATCCCTCGGTTTATGGCTACACCTTC
>NA|TRBV6-5|NA|TRBJ2-6
CASSYEASGANVLTF
TGTGCCAGCAGTTACGAGGCATCTGGGGCCAACGTCCTGACTTTC
>TRBD2|TRBV19|once|TRBJ2-2
CASSKIGTSENTGELFF
TGTGCCAGTAGTAAAATCGGGACTAGCGAGAACACCGGGGAGCTGTTTTTT
>NA|TRBV6-6|NA|TRBJ1-2
CASSLRGEDYGYTF
TGTGCCAGCAGTTTACGGGGGGAGGACTATGGCTACACCTTC
>TRBD2|TRBV11-2|once|TRBJ2-5
CASSPFAGGETQYF
TGTGCCAGCAGCCCCTTTGCGGGAGGAGAGACCCAGTACTTC
>NA|TRBV18|few|TRBJ2-7
CASSVGGGRSYEQYF
TGTGCCAGCTCCGTCGGAGGGGGCAGATCCTACGAGCAGTACTTC
>TRBD2|TRBV2|NA|TRBJ2-3
CASSEQGLVTDTQYF
TGTGCCAGCAGTGAACAGGGACTAGTCACAGATACGCAGTATTTT
>NA|TRBV7-9|NA|TRBJ2-3
CASSISFDTQYF
TGTGCCAGCAGCATTTCGTTTGATACGCAGTATTTT
>TRBD1|TRBV6-5|NA|TRBJ1-1
CASSFQGAVGTEAFF
TGTGCCAGCAGTTTCCAGGGGGCGGTTGGCACTGAAGCTTTCTTT
>TRBD2|TRBV30|NA|TRBJ2-2
CAWSGEGLASTGELFF
TGTGCCTGGAGTGGGGAGGGACTAGCCAGCACCGGGGAGCTGTTTTTT
>NA|TRBV5-6|NA|TRBJ2-3
CASSLAGADTQYF
TGTGCCAGCAGCTTGGCCGGGGCAGATACGCAGTATTTT
>NA|TRBV28|NA|TRBJ1-5
CASTSVGGGGNQPQHF
TGTGCCAGCACTTCGGTCGGGGGAGGGGGCAATCAGCCCCAGCATTTT
>NA|TRBV7-8|NA|TRBJ2-7
CASSLPGALSSYEQYF
TGTGCCAGCAGCTTACCAGGGGCCCTAAGCTCCTACGAGCAGTACTTC
>TRBD2|TRBV9|NA|TRBJ2-7
CASSETPFSGRGYEQYF
TGTGCCAGCAGCGAAACCCCCTTTAGCGGGAGAGGCTACGAGCAGTACTTC
>NA|TRBV9|NA|TRBJ1-4
CASSAKVGAGPNEKLFF
TGTGCCAGCAGCGCCAAAGTTGGGGCAGGACCCAATGAAAAACTGTTTTTT
>NA|TRBV6-6|NA|TRBJ1-5
CASMVVRGFDQPQHF
TGTGCCAGCATGGTAGTCAGGGGTTTTGATCAGCCCCAGCATTTT
>TRBD1|TRBV4-1|NA|TRBJ1-2
CASSHKAGQGAYGYTF
TGCGCCAGCAGCCACAAGGCGGGACAGGGGGCTTATGGCTACACCTTC
>TRBD1|TRBV10-1|NA|TRBJ2-7
CASSFSGTDTYEQYF
TGCGCCAGCAGTTTTTCCGGGACAGATACCTACGAGCAGTACTTC
>TRBD1|TRBV6-5|NA|TRBJ2-1
CASRETGGNEQFF
TGTGCCAGCAGGGAGACAGGGGGCAATGAGCAGTTCTTC
>TRBD2|TRBV7-9|NA|TRBJ2-2
CASSKYTGTSGRRAGELFF
TGTGCCAGCAGCAAGTACACCGGGACTAGCGGGAGGAGGGCCGGGGAGCTGTTTTTT
>TRBD1|TRBV10-3|NA|TRBJ2-7
CAISDKQGISYEQYF
TGTGCCATCAGTGATAAACAGGGGATTAGCTACGAGCAGTACTTC
>TRBD1|TRBV5-5|few|TRBJ1-5
CASSLVGTADQPQHF
TGTGCCAGCAGCTTGGTTGGGACAGCGGATCAGCCCCAGCATTTT
>TRBD2|TRBV28|NA|TRBJ2-1
CASSPIAGAKPPGINEQFF
TGTGCCAGCAGCCCCATAGCGGGAGCAAAACCCCCAGGGATTAATGAGCAGTTCTTC